These 8 T cell receptor beta chains were all obtained from the same sample, sequenced in a study of blood T cells in healthy people across ages. Next came a second PCR, run for about 6 to 12 cycles, which used a sample-barcoded 5' primer along with a J-beta primer mix. TCRdb itself ran the 5' RACE reads through MiXCR, one entry per CDR3 protein. The data show 730,000 or so distinct CDR3 sequences, approximately 40% seen once. The sample was blood. The origin of the receptors is an older man in good health.

V usage is TRBV5-1 and J usage is TRBJ2-5; TRBD2 agrees at 9 bases. V trimming: 2 bases; J trimming: 4 bases; junction bases outside the gene matches: 3. Looked up from germline, CDR1 is SGHRS and CDR2 is YFSETQ. CDR3 size: 14 residues. The CDR3 protein is CASSFASGAETQYF. CDR3 nucleotide sequence: TGCGCCAGCAGCTTCGCTAGCGGGGCAGAGACCCAGTACTTC.

J is TRBJ2-2 and V is TRBV2, with D possibly matching TRBD1 (5 bases). The CDR3 consists of 14 residues. Germline V gene sequence: CDR1 SNHLY, CDR2 FYNNEI. V was clipped by 6 bases and J by 5 bases, with 13 bases between them. The CDR3 region is CASRDDGATGELFF. The CDR3 coding sequence is TGTGCCAGCAGGGACGATGGGGCAACCGGGGAGCTGTTTTTT.

The chain employs TRBV19 and TRBJ2-3, with a weak D call TRBD2 (6 bases). The CDR3 length is 14 residues. Per the germline V gene, CDR1 is LNHDA and CDR2 is SQIVND (reference sequence). Trimming shortened V by 7 bases and J by 2 bases, and 13 bases separated the two germline ends. CDR3 nucleotide sequence: TGTGCCAGTAACACGGGACTGCCCACAGATACGCAGTATTTT. This gives the protein CASNTGLPTDTQYF. Supplemented by reference TRBV19 and TRBJ2-3, the full variable domain reads DGGITQSPKYLFRKEGQNVTLSCEQNLNHDAMYWYRQDPGQGLRLIYYSQIVNDFQKGDIAEGYSVSREKKESFPLTVTSAQKNPTAFYLCASNTGLPTDTQYFGPGTRLTVL.

The V and J genes are TRBV12-3 or TRBV12-4 and TRBJ2-3, with 7 bases matching TRBD1. Germline trimming cut 6 bases from V and 2 bases from J; bases unmatched to any gene: 5. The CDR3 is made up of 14 amino acids. CDR3 protein: CASRPQGNTDTQYF. CDR3 sequence (DNA): TGTGCCAGCAGGCCACAGGGGAACACAGATACGCAGTATTTT.

This clonotype has a count of ten or more. The chain links TRBV18 to TRBJ2-3, with 7 nucleotides matching TRBD2. The CDR3 contains 14 residues. From germline, CDR1 is KGHSH and CDR2 LQKENI. With V trimmed by 5 bases and J by 2 bases, 4 bases remained unmatched. The CDR3 protein is CASSLGLNTDTQYF. Written as DNA, the CDR3 is TGTGCCAGCTCATTGGGACTAAACACAGATACGCAGTATTTT.

The J gene is TRBJ1-5, the V gene TRBV7-2, with no clear D. The CDR3 is 13 residues long. Germline loops: CDR1 SGHTA, CDR2 FQGNSA. The V end lost 2 bases, the J end lost 8 bases, and 10 bases lay between the germline ends. In DNA, the CDR3 is TGTGCCAGCAGCTTAAATCTTGGGGAGCCCCAGCATTTT. This translates into CASSLNLGEPQHF.

This clonotype has just a few counts. The V and J genes are TRBV30 and TRBJ2-3; 8 bases are a match to TRBD1. Trimming removed 5 bases from V and 5 bases from J; junction bases left unmatched: 9. Germline V lookup: CDR1 GTSNPN, CDR2 SVGIG (reference sequence). This CDR3 has 14 residues. This CDR3 is CAWVHRGLGDTQYF. The CDR3 nucleotides read TGTGCCTGGGTGCACAGGGGGTTAGGAGATACGCAGTATTTT.

This clonotype was recorded many times. The J gene is TRBJ2-2, the V gene TRBV20-1; 10 positions agree with TRBD2. CDR1 is DFQATT and CDR2 is SNEGSKA in the germline V gene (reference sequence). After removal of 0 bases from V and 8 bases from J, the junction contained 9 bases not matched to a gene. The CDR3 is 16 residues long. The CDR3, as DNA: TGCAGTGCTAGAGATAATAGCGGGGGGCCCCCGGGGGAGCTGTTTTTT. Its protein product is CSARDNSGGPPGELFF.